This T cell receptor beta chain was obtained from a study of blood T cell repertoires in COVID-19. The wider study: Material from acute and convalescent COVID-19 was sourced from the United States, Italy and Spain.

The CDR3 covers 15 residues. Germline CDR1 and CDR2: SGHTA and FQGTGA. Between the trimmed V and J ends, which lost 4 bases and 2 bases, there was a span of 13 bases. Those who participated ranged in age from about 18 to 89 years and resided in roughly 26 US areas. TCRdb's copy holds only in-frame clones and misses some; the assay was immunoSEQ multiplex PCR. The table has 100,000 to 150,000 clones, around four fifths seen once. The V and J genes are TRBV7-3 and TRBJ2-3; maybe TRBD1 (6 bases). This TCR was sampled from a man in his forties with acute COVID-19. The sequenced sample was PBMCs or T cells enriched from blood (not recorded which). CDR3 loop: CASSSTGKPTDTQYF. CDR3 coding DNA: TGTGCCAGCAGCTCCACAGGGAAGCCCACAGATACGCAGTATTTT.